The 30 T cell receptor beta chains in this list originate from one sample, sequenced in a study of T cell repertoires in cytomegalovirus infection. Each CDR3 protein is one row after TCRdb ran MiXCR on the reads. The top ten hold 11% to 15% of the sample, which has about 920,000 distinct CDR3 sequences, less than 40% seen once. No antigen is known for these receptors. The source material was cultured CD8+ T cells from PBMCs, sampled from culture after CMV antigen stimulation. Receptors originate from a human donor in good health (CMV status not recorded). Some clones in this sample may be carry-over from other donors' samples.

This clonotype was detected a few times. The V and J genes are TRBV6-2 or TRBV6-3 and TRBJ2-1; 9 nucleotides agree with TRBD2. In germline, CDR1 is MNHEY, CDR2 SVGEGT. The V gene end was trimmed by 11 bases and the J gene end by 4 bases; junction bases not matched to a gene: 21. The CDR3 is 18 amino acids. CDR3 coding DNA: TGTGCCTTCCACGATAGCGGGGGAAGAGGAGCTTTGTACAATGAGCAGTTCTTC. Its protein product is CAFHDSGGRGALYNEQFF.

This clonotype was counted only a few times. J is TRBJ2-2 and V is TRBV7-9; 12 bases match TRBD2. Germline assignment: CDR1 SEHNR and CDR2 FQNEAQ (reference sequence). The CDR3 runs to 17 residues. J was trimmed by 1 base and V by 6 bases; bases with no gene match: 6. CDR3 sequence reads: CASRWTSGALNTGELFF. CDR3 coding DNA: TGTGCCAGCAGGTGGACTAGCGGGGCCTTGAACACCGGGGAGCTGTTTTTT.

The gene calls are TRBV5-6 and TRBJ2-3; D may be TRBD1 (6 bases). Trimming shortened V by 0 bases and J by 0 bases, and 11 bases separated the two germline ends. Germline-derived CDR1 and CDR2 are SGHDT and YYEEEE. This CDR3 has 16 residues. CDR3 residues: CASSLEQGPSTDTQYF. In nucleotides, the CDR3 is TGTGCCAGCAGCTTGGAACAGGGCCCAAGCACAGATACGCAGTATTTT.

CDR3 protein: CASSFAPNEQFF. CDR3 DNA: TGTGCCAGCAGCTTTGCACCCAATGAGCAGTTCTTC. The genes are TRBV5-8 and TRBJ2-1; D uncertain. The CDR3 consists of 12 residues. Per the germline V gene, CDR1 is SGHTS and CDR2 is YDEGEE. V was pared by 2 bases and J by 6 bases, with 6 bases between.

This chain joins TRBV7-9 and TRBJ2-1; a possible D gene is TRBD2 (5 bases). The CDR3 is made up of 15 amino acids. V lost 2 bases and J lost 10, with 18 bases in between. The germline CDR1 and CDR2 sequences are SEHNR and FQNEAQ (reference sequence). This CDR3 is CASSLPASPAGEQFF. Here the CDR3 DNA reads TGTGCCAGCAGCTTACCGGCTAGCCCAGCCGGGGAGCAGTTCTTC.

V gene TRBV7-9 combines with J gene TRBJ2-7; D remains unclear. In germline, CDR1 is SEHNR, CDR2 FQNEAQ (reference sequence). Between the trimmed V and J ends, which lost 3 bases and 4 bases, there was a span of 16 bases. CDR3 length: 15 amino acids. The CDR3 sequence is CASSFPTVFGYEQYF. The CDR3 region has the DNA TGTGCCAGCAGCTTCCCGACTGTGTTCGGGTACGAGCAGTACTTC.

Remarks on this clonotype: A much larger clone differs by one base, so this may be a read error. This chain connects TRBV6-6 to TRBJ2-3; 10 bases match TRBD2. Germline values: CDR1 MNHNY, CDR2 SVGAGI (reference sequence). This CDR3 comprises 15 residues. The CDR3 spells CANSRLAGSTDTQYF. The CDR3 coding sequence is TGTGCCAACAGTAGACTAGCGGGCAGCACAGATACGCAGTATTTT.

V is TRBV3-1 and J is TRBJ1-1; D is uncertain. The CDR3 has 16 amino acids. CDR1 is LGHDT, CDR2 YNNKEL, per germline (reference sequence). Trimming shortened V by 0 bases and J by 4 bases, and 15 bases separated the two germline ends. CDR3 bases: TGTGCCAGCAGCCAAGATTCCCGGGTAAGCATCACTGAAGCTTTCTTT. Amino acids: CASSQDSRVSITEAFF.

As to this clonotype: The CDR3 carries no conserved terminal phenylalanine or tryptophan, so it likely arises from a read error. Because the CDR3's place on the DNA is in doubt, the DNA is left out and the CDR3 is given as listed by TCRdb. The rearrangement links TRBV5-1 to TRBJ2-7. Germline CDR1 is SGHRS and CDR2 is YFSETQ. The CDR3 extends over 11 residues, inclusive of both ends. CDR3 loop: CASSCGLAGIS.

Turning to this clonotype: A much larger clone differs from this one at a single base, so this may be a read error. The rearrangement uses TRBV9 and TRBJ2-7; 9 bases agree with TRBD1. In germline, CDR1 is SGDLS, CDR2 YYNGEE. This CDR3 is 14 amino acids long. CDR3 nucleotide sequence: TGTGCCAGCAGCGCCCGGGACAGGGCGACCGAGCAGTGCGTC. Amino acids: CASSARDRATEQCV.

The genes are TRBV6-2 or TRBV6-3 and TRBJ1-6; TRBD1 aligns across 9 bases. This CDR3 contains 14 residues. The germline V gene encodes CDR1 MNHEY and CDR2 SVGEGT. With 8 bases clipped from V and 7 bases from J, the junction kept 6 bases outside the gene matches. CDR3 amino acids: CASQDRGANSPLHF. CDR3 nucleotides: TGTGCCAGCCAAGACAGGGGGGCAAATTCACCCCTCCACTTT.

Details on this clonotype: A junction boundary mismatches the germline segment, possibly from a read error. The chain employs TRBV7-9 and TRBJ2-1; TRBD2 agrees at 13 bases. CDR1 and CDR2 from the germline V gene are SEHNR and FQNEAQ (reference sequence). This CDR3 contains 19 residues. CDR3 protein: CASSYRTSGGQSSYNGQFF. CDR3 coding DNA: TGTGCCAGCAGCTATCGGACTAGCGGGGGCCAGAGCTCCTACAATGGGCAGTTCTTC. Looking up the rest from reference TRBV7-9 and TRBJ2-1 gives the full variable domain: DTGVSQNPRHKITKRGQNVTFRCDPISEHNRLYWYRQTLGQGPEFLTYFQNEAQLEKSRLLSDRFSAERPKGSFSTLEIQRTEQGDSAMYLCASSYRTSGGQSSYNGQFFGPGTRLTVL.

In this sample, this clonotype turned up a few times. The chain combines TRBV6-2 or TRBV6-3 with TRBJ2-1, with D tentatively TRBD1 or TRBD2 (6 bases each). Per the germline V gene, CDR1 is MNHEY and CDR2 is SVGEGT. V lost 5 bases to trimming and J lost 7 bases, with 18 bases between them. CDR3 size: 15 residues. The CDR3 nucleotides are TGTGCCAGCAGTACCCGGGGGCGCCCCAGTAATGAGCAGTTCTTC. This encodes CASSTRGRPSNEQFF.

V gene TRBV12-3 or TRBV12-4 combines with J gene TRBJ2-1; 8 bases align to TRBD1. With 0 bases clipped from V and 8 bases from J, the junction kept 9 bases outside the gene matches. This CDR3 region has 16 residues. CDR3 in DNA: TGTGCCAGCAGTTTAGCGCCCCCGGACAGGGACCATGAGCAGTTCTTC. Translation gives CASSLAPPDRDHEQFF.

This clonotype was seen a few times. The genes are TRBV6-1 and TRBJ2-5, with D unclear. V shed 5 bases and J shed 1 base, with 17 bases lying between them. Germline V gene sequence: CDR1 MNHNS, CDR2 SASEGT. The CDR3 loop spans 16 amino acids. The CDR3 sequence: CASSFRVPILQETQYF. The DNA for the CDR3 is TGTGCCAGCAGTTTCCGCGTCCCCATCCTCCAAGAGACCCAGTACTTC.

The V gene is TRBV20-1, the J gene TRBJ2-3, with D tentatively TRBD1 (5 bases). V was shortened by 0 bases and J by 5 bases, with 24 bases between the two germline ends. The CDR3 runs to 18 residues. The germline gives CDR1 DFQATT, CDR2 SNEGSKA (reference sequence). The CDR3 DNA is TGCAGTGCTAGAGATGTTAGGTCGGGCAGGGCCCCGGTAGATACGCAGTATTTT. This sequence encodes CSARDVRSGRAPVDTQYF.

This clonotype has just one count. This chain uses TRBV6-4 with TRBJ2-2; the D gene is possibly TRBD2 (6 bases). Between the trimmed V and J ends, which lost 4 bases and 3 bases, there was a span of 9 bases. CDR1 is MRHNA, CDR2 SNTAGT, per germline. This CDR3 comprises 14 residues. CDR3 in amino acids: CASSAGEYTGELFF. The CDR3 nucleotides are TGTGCCAGCAGTGCGGGGGAATACACCGGGGAGCTGTTTTTT.

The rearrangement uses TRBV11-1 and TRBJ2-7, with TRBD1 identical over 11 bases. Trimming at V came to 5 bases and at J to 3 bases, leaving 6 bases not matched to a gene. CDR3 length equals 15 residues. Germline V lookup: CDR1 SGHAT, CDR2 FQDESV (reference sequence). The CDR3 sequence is CASSHRTGGRYEQYF. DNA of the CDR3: TGTGCCAGCAGCCATCGGACAGGGGGCCGCTACGAGCAGTACTTC.

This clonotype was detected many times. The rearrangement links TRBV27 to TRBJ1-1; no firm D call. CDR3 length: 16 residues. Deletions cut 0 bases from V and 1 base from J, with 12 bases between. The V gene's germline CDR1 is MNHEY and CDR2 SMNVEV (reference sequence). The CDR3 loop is CASSLSAWTENTEAFF. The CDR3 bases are TGTGCCAGCAGTTTATCTGCGTGGACGGAGAACACTGAAGCTTTCTTT.

The CDR3 DNA reads as TGTGCCAGCAGTTTGAGACAGGCCTCCAATATGGACATTCAGTACTTC. Protein sequence: CASSLRQASNMDIQYF. The chain joins TRBV12-3 or TRBV12-4 to TRBJ2-4; perhaps TRBD1 as D (6 bases). Trimming pared 3 bases from V and 8 bases from J, leaving 20 bases between. This CDR3 is 16 amino acids long.

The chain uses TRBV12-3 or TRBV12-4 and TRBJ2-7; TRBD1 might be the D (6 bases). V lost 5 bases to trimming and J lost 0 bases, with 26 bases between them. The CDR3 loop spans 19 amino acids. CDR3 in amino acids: CASSLNSVLDRRSSYEQYV. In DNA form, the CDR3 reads TGTGCCAGCAGTCTTAACTCGGTCCTCGACAGGAGAAGCTCCTACGAGCAGTACGTC.

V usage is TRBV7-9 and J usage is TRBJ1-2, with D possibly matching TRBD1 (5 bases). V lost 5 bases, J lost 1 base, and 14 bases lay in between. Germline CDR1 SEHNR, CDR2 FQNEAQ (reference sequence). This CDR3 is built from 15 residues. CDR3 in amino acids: CASSDRVGVNYGYTF. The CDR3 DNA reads TGTGCCAGCAGCGATCGGGTAGGGGTTAACTATGGCTACACCTTC.

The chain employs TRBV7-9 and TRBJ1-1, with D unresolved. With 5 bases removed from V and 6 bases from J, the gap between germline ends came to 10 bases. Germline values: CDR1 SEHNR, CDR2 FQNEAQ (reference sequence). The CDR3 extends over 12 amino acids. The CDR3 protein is CASSPKAPEAFF. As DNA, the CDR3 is TGTGCCAGCAGCCCCAAAGCCCCTGAAGCTTTCTTT.

The CDR3 region has the DNA TGTGCCAGCAGCCCTCGTGAACAGTCCTACGAGCAGTACTTC. Its translation is CASSPREQSYEQYF. The rearrangement links TRBV7-9 to TRBJ2-7; D is unclear. The germline V and J ends were trimmed by 5 bases and 1 base, with 12 bases remaining between them. The germline CDR1 and CDR2 sequences are SEHNR and FQNEAQ (reference sequence). The CDR3 has 14 amino acids.

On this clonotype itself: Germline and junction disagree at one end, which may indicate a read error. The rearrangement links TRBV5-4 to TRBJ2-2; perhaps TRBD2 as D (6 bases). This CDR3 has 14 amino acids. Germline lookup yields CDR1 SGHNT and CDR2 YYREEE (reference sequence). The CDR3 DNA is TGTGCCAGCAACTTGGACTATAACACCGGGGAGCTGTTTTTT. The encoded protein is CASNLDYNTGELFF.

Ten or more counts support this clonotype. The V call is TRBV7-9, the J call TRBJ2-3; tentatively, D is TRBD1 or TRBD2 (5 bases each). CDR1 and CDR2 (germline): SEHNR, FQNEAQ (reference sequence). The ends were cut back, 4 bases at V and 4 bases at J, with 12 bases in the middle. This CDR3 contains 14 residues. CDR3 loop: CASSSRGRSDTQYF. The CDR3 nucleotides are TGTGCCAGCAGCTCGAGGGGCAGGTCAGATACGCAGTATTTT.

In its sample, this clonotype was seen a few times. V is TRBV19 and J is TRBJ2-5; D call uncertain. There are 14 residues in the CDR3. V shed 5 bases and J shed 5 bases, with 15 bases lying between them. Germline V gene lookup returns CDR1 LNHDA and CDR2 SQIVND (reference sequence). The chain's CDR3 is CASSPVGGSETQYF. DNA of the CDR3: TGTGCCAGTAGTCCAGTTGGTGGGTCGGAGACCCAGTACTTC.

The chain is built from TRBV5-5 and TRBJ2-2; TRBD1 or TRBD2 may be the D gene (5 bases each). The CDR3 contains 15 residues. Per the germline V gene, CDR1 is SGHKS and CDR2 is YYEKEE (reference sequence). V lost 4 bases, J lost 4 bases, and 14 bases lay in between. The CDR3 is CASSLRESVTGELFF. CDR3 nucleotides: TGTGCCAGCAGCCTCAGGGAGAGCGTCACCGGGGAGCTGTTTTTT. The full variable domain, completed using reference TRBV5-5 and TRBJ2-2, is DAGVTQSPTHLIKTRGQQVTLRCSPISGHKSVSWYQQVLGQGPQFIFQYYEKEERGRGNFPDRFSARQFPNYSSELNVNALLLGDSALYLCASSLRESVTGELFFGEGSRLTVL.

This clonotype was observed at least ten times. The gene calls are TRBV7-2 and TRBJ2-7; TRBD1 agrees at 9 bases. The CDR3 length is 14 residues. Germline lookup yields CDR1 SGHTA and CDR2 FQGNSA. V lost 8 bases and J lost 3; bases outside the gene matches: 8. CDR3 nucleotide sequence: TGTGCCAGCTGCTGGCAGGGACAGGGCTACGAGCAGTACTTC. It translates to CASCWQGQGYEQYF.

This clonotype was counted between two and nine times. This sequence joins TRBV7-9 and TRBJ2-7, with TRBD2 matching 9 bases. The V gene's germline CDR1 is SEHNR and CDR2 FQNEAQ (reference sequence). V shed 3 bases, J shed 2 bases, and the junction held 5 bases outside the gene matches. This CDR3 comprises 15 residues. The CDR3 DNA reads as TGTGCCAGCAGCTTGAGCGGGGGGCTCCCCTACGAGCAGTACTTC. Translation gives CASSLSGGLPYEQYF. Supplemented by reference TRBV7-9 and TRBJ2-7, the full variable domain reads DTGVSQNPRHKITKRGQNVTFRCDPISEHNRLYWYRQTLGQGPEFLTYFQNEAQLEKSRLLSDRFSAERPKGSFSTLEIQRTEQGDSAMYLCASSLSGGLPYEQYFGPGTRLTVT.